This TCR beta chain was identified in a study of T cell responses to AZD1222 COVID-19 vaccine. Study-wide findings and caveats: Donors were largely white British and mainly female; clonal diversity was possibly underestimated. There were repertoire samples only from the period after the peak T cell response. The study reported that nearly half of spike-specific TCRs target unmutated variant regions.

Clones were read by immunoSEQ multiplex PCR, and TCRdb kept only the in-frame ones, dropping some. The table includes tens of thousands of clones, over 70% detected once. This CDR3 contains 17 residues. V shed 0 bases and J 1 base; nucleotides not matched to a gene: 8. Germline V gene data show CDR1 as SGHRS and CDR2 as YFSETQ. To note about this clone: Its antigen remains unknown.

This chain links TRBV5-1 with TRBJ2-5, with 8 bases that match TRBD2. The receptor was derived from an adult who received the AZD1222 COVID-19 vaccine. Specimen: peripheral blood, collected 28 days after the second AZD1222 dose. The CDR3 protein is CASSLGAGGLPQETQYF. The CDR3, as DNA: TGCGCCAGCAGCTTGGGTGCGGGGGGCCTGCCCCAAGAGACCCAGTACTTC.